This is a list of T cell receptor beta chains from one sample in a study of blood T cell repertoires in COVID-19. Produced via immunoSEQ multiplex PCR; TCRdb's table is partial and in-frame only. This table holds around 450,000 clones, approximately 86% found once. The specimen was PBMCs or T cells enriched from blood (not recorded which). The receptors were sampled from a woman younger than 35 who had recovered from COVID-19. CDR3s include the opening cysteine and the closing phenylalanine or tryptophan. A D gene is named only where the DNA matches it firmly. Only some rows state a clone size, as once, few, many or a class for expanded clones.

clone size: NA; J gene: TRBJ2-2; D gene: TRBD2; V gene: TRBV2; CDR3 protein: CASSWDPGGGNTGELFF; CDR3 DNA: TGTGCCAGCAGTTGGGACCCTGGGGGGGGTAACACCGGGGAGCTGTTTTTT
clone size: NA; J gene: TRBJ2-3; D gene: TRBD2; V gene: TRBV5-6; CDR3 protein: CASSFLLAGGADTQYF; CDR3 DNA: TGTGCCAGCAGCTTCTTACTAGCGGGGGGCGCAGATACGCAGTATTTT
clone size: NA; J gene: TRBJ1-1; D gene: NA; V gene: TRBV6-5; CDR3 protein: CASTHTLSGDTEAFF; CDR3 DNA: TGTGCCAGCACCCACACCCTTTCAGGGGACACTGAAGCTTTCTTT
clone size: NA; J gene: TRBJ2-3; D gene: TRBD1; V gene: TRBV5-1; CDR3 protein: CASSWGQEADTQYF; CDR3 DNA: TGCGCCAGCAGCTGGGGACAGGAAGCAGATACGCAGTATTTT
clone size: NA; J gene: TRBJ1-4; D gene: TRBD1; V gene: TRBV19; CDR3 protein: CASRRTGATNEKLFF; CDR3 DNA: TGTGCCAGTAGACGAACAGGGGCAACTAATGAAAAACTGTTTTTT
clone size: NA; J gene: TRBJ1-3; D gene: NA; V gene: TRBV11-2; CDR3 protein: CASSLLRGNGNTIYF; CDR3 DNA: TGTGCCAGCAGCTTACTAAGGGGAAACGGAAACACCATATATTTT
clone size: NA; J gene: TRBJ1-2; D gene: NA; V gene: TRBV10-3; CDR3 protein: CATSEYPNYGYTF; CDR3 DNA: TGTGCCACCTCTGAGTATCCCAACTATGGCTACACCTTC
clone size: NA; J gene: TRBJ1-3; D gene: NA; V gene: TRBV7-9; CDR3 protein: CASSHGGVAGNTIYF; CDR3 DNA: TGTGCCAGCAGTCATGGAGGGGTAGCCGGAAACACCATATATTTT
clone size: NA; J gene: TRBJ2-2; D gene: NA; V gene: TRBV6-2/TRBV6-3; CDR3 protein: CASSYRDNTGELFF; CDR3 DNA: TGTGCCAGCAGTTACCGGGACAATACCGGGGAGCTGTTTTTT
clone size: NA; J gene: TRBJ1-4; D gene: NA; V gene: TRBV28; CDR3 protein: CATSLGGGLVDEKLFF; CDR3 DNA: TGTGCCACCAGCTTGGGTGGAGGCCTCGTTGATGAAAAACTGTTTTTT
clone size: NA; J gene: TRBJ1-2; D gene: NA; V gene: TRBV7-8; CDR3 protein: CASSSTRGYGYTF; CDR3 DNA: TGTGCCAGCAGCTCGACTAGGGGCTATGGCTACACCTTC
clone size: once; J gene: TRBJ2-1; D gene: TRBD2; V gene: TRBV19; CDR3 protein: CASSISGGNAYNEQFF; CDR3 DNA: TGTGCCAGTAGTATATCGGGGGGAAATGCCTACAATGAGCAGTTCTTC
clone size: NA; J gene: TRBJ1-6; D gene: TRBD1; V gene: TRBV12-5; CDR3 protein: CASGSGTAYSPLHF; CDR3 DNA: TGTGCTAGTGGTTCAGGGACAGCCTATTCACCCCTCCACTTT
clone size: NA; J gene: TRBJ2-3; D gene: TRBD1; V gene: TRBV9; CDR3 protein: CASSVGTGDLFTDTQYF; CDR3 DNA: TGTGCCAGCAGCGTAGGGACAGGGGACCTGTTCACAGATACGCAGTATTTT
clone size: NA; J gene: TRBJ1-2; D gene: TRBD1; V gene: TRBV19; CDR3 protein: CASSTQGGSRGYTF; CDR3 DNA: TGTGCCAGTAGCACTCAGGGGGGTAGTCGCGGCTACACCTTC
clone size: many; J gene: TRBJ2-3; D gene: NA; V gene: TRBV2; CDR3 protein: CASSPDTSTDTQYF; CDR3 DNA: TGTGCCAGCAGCCCGGACACCAGCACAGATACGCAGTATTTT
clone size: NA; J gene: TRBJ1-1; D gene: NA; V gene: TRBV29-1; CDR3 protein: CSVEDGGGYTEAFF; CDR3 DNA: TGCAGCGTTGAAGATGGCGGCGGCTACACTGAAGCTTTCTTT
clone size: NA; J gene: TRBJ2-7; D gene: NA; V gene: TRBV30; CDR3 protein: CAWSTYRGSEQYF; CDR3 DNA: TGTGCCTGGAGTACCTATAGGGGGAGCGAGCAGTACTTC
clone size: NA; J gene: TRBJ1-2; D gene: TRBD1; V gene: TRBV2; CDR3 protein: CASTKGTAYGYTF; CDR3 DNA: TGTGCCAGCACCAAGGGGACAGCCTATGGCTACACCTTC
clone size: NA; J gene: TRBJ2-7; D gene: NA; V gene: TRBV19; CDR3 protein: CASSPSGTGSYEQYF; CDR3 DNA: TGTGCCAGTAGTCCCTCCGGGACTGGGTCCTACGAGCAGTACTTC
clone size: NA; J gene: TRBJ1-2; D gene: TRBD1; V gene: TRBV12-3/TRBV12-4; CDR3 protein: CASSRGRRGYTF; CDR3 DNA: TGTGCCAGCAGCAGGGGGCGTAGGGGGTACACCTTC
clone size: NA; J gene: TRBJ1-5; D gene: TRBD1; V gene: TRBV6-8; CDR3 protein: CASRLSLWDRGEKPQHF; CDR3 DNA: TGTGCCAGCAGGCTAAGTCTTTGGGACAGGGGGGAGAAGCCCCAGCATTTT
clone size: few; J gene: TRBJ1-2; D gene: NA; V gene: TRBV30; CDR3 protein: CAWNTGYGYTF; CDR3 DNA: TGTGCCTGGAACACGGGTTATGGCTACACCTTC
clone size: NA; J gene: TRBJ1-1; D gene: NA; V gene: TRBV2; CDR3 protein: CASTLSAGGTEAFF; CDR3 DNA: TGTGCCAGCACCCTCTCGGCAGGAGGGACTGAAGCTTTCTTT
clone size: NA; J gene: TRBJ1-1; D gene: NA; V gene: TRBV5-6; CDR3 protein: CASSLVGGARTEAFF; CDR3 DNA: TGTGCCAGCAGCTTGGTTGGGGGCGCAAGAACTGAAGCTTTCTTT
clone size: once; J gene: TRBJ2-7; D gene: NA; V gene: TRBV7-2; CDR3 protein: CASSRDSSGGGYEQYF; CDR3 DNA: TGTGCCAGCAGCCGGGACAGCTCGGGGGGGGGCTACGAGCAGTACTTC
clone size: NA; J gene: TRBJ1-2; D gene: NA; V gene: TRBV6-5; CDR3 protein: CASSYTRDNSGYTF; CDR3 DNA: TGTGCCAGCAGCTACACCCGGGACAATAGTGGCTACACCTTC
clone size: NA; J gene: TRBJ1-1; D gene: NA; V gene: TRBV6-2/TRBV6-3; CDR3 protein: CASSSQDIFTEAFF; CDR3 DNA: TGTGCCAGCAGTTCCCAGGACATTTTCACTGAAGCTTTCTTT
clone size: NA; J gene: TRBJ2-7; D gene: NA; V gene: TRBV19; CDR3 protein: CASSIGKVTFIYEQYF; CDR3 DNA: TGTGCCAGTAGTATTGGCAAAGTGACTTTTATCTACGAGCAGTACTTC
clone size: NA; J gene: TRBJ1-5; D gene: TRBD1; V gene: TRBV7-9; CDR3 protein: CASSKGTGDNQPQHF; CDR3 DNA: TGTGCCAGCAGCAAGGGGACAGGGGATAATCAGCCCCAGCATTTT
clone size: NA; J gene: TRBJ1-1; D gene: TRBD1; V gene: TRBV4-1; CDR3 protein: CASSLRTGGEAFF; CDR3 DNA: TGCGCCAGCAGCCTAAGGACAGGGGGTGAAGCTTTCTTT
clone size: NA; J gene: TRBJ1-4; D gene: NA; V gene: TRBV6-5; CDR3 protein: CASSNGLLEKLFF; CDR3 DNA: TGTGCCAGCAGTAATGGACTTCTTGAAAAACTGTTTTTT
clone size: once; J gene: TRBJ1-2; D gene: TRBD1; V gene: TRBV28; CDR3 protein: CASSLTGTGGRGYTF; CDR3 DNA: TGTGCCAGCAGTCTAACTGGGACAGGGGGTAGGGGCTACACCTTC
clone size: NA; J gene: TRBJ1-4; D gene: NA; V gene: TRBV19; CDR3 protein: CASSSEGRRTNEKLFF; CDR3 DNA: TGTGCCAGTAGTAGCGAGGGCAGGAGAACTAATGAAAAACTGTTTTTT
clone size: once; J gene: TRBJ2-5; D gene: TRBD1; V gene: TRBV19; CDR3 protein: CASSSWTGLETQYF; CDR3 DNA: TGTGCCAGTAGTTCGTGGACAGGGTTAGAGACCCAGTACTTC
clone size: once; J gene: TRBJ1-1; D gene: NA; V gene: TRBV6-5; CDR3 protein: CASSYSWAGNTEAFF; CDR3 DNA: TGTGCCAGCAGTTACTCGTGGGCGGGGAACACTGAAGCTTTCTTT
clone size: NA; J gene: TRBJ2-5; D gene: NA; V gene: TRBV5-4; CDR3 protein: CASSPGGVGETQYF; CDR3 DNA: TGTGCCAGCAGCCCCGGAGGGGTGGGGGAGACCCAGTACTTC
clone size: NA; J gene: TRBJ2-7; D gene: NA; V gene: TRBV5-1; CDR3 protein: CASSSVNPTYEQYF; CDR3 DNA: TGCGCCAGCAGCTCAGTTAACCCAACCTACGAGCAGTACTTC
clone size: NA; J gene: TRBJ1-3; D gene: TRBD1; V gene: TRBV19; CDR3 protein: CASASFGTASGNTIYF; CDR3 DNA: TGTGCCAGCGCTAGTTTTGGGACAGCCTCTGGAAACACCATATATTTT
clone size: few; J gene: TRBJ1-2; D gene: NA; V gene: TRBV7-8; CDR3 protein: CASSLLTTGMDGYTF; CDR3 DNA: TGTGCCAGCAGCCTCCTGACGACAGGCATGGATGGCTACACCTTC
clone size: NA; J gene: TRBJ2-3; D gene: TRBD2; V gene: TRBV6-6; CDR3 protein: CASSRQRDGNTDTQYF; CDR3 DNA: TGTGCCAGCAGTCGTCAGCGGGATGGGAACACAGATACGCAGTATTTT
clone size: NA; J gene: TRBJ2-7; D gene: TRBD1; V gene: TRBV9; CDR3 protein: CASSIGQGAGEQYF; CDR3 DNA: TGTGCCAGCAGCATCGGACAGGGGGCAGGCGAGCAGTACTTC
clone size: NA; J gene: TRBJ2-5; D gene: NA; V gene: TRBV5-1; CDR3 protein: CASSQGPVQETQYF; CDR3 DNA: TGCGCCAGCAGCCAGGGCCCAGTTCAAGAGACCCAGTACTTC
clone size: NA; J gene: TRBJ2-1; D gene: NA; V gene: TRBV12-3/TRBV12-4; CDR3 protein: CASTPGINEQFF; CDR3 DNA: TGTGCCAGCACCCCGGGGATCAATGAGCAGTTCTTC
clone size: NA; J gene: TRBJ1-6; D gene: NA; V gene: TRBV6-4; CDR3 protein: CASSDTEDYNSPLHF; CDR3 DNA: TGTGCCAGCAGTGACACCGAGGATTATAATTCACCCCTCCACTTT
clone size: NA; J gene: TRBJ2-7; D gene: NA; V gene: TRBV5-4; CDR3 protein: CASSFNAYEQYF; CDR3 DNA: TGTGCCAGCAGCTTTAACGCGTACGAGCAGTACTTC
clone size: NA; J gene: TRBJ1-2; D gene: TRBD1; V gene: TRBV5-5; CDR3 protein: CASSFTGGATYGYTF; CDR3 DNA: TGTGCCAGCAGTTTTACAGGGGGCGCGACCTATGGCTACACCTTC
clone size: NA; J gene: TRBJ1-2; D gene: NA; V gene: TRBV5-1; CDR3 protein: CASSLVAEANYGYTF; CDR3 DNA: TGCGCCAGCAGCTTGGTGGCAGAAGCTAACTATGGCTACACCTTC
clone size: NA; J gene: TRBJ2-3; D gene: NA; V gene: TRBV4-1; CDR3 protein: CASSQVPRAGTDTQYF; CDR3 DNA: TGCGCCAGCAGCCAAGTGCCCAGGGCAGGAACAGATACGCAGTATTTT
clone size: NA; J gene: TRBJ1-5; D gene: NA; V gene: TRBV6-1; CDR3 protein: CASSEAPSGGINQPQHF; CDR3 DNA: TGTGCCAGCAGTGAAGCCCCCTCGGGGGGGATCAATCAGCCCCAGCATTTT
clone size: NA; J gene: TRBJ2-1; D gene: TRBD2; V gene: TRBV19; CDR3 protein: CASRESGGLKDNEQFF; CDR3 DNA: TGTGCCAGTAGGGAGAGCGGGGGCCTAAAGGACAATGAGCAGTTCTTC
clone size: NA; J gene: TRBJ2-3; D gene: NA; V gene: TRBV5-5; CDR3 protein: CASRRLISTDTQYF; CDR3 DNA: TGTGCCAGCAGGCGACTGATAAGCACAGATACGCAGTATTTT
clone size: NA; J gene: TRBJ1-2; D gene: TRBD1; V gene: TRBV28; CDR3 protein: CASSSSLTGGPYGYTF; CDR3 DNA: TGTGCCAGCAGTTCTTCCCTGACAGGGGGGCCCTATGGCTACACCTTC
clone size: NA; J gene: TRBJ1-2; D gene: TRBD1; V gene: TRBV5-1; CDR3 protein: CASSQPWDSFNYGYTF; CDR3 DNA: TGCGCCAGCAGCCAGCCTTGGGACAGCTTTAACTATGGCTACACCTTC
clone size: NA; J gene: TRBJ1-4; D gene: NA; V gene: TRBV28; CDR3 protein: CASRPGGNEKLFF; CDR3 DNA: TGTGCCAGCAGGCCCGGGGGTAATGAAAAACTGTTTTTT